Presented here are 10 T cell receptor beta chains from one specimen sequenced in a study of blood T cell repertoires in COVID-19. Repertoires were generated with immunoSEQ multiplex PCR, while TCRdb's copy carries only in-frame clones and drops some. The repertoire consists of around 170,000 clones, with 65% to 85% occurring once and the leading ten covering approximately 15%. The sample taken for sequencing was peripheral blood. All receptors come from a woman of 80 years or more with acute or convalescent COVID-19.

This chain joins TRBV9 and TRBJ1-3, with D possibly being TRBD1 (6 bases). The CDR3 is made up of 15 amino acids. The germline V and J ends were trimmed by 3 bases and 3 bases, with 13 bases remaining between them. CDR1 SGDLS and CDR2 YYNGEE come from the germline V gene. The CDR3 reads CASSANTGFGNTIYF. The DNA of the CDR3 is TGTGCCAGCAGCGCGAACACAGGGTTTGGAAACACCATATATTTT.

The chain links TRBV25-1 to TRBJ2-7, with D perhaps TRBD1 (6 bases). Germline V gene data show CDR1 as MGHDK and CDR2 as SYGVNS. Trimming cost V 4 bases and J 6 bases, with 16 bases left between them. The CDR3 is 14 residues long. This CDR3 is CASSVTGTIGEQYF. The CDR3 DNA sequence: TGTGCCAGCAGTGTAACCGGGACAATCGGCGAGCAGTACTTC.

V and J are TRBV19 and TRBJ1-2, with D tentatively TRBD1 (5 bases). Trimming shortened V by 2 bases and J by 7 bases, and 11 bases separated the two germline ends. CDR3 length: 13 amino acids. The germline CDR1 and CDR2 sequences are LNHDA and SQIVND (reference sequence). CDR3 nucleotide sequence: TGTGCCAGTAGTATACCCCTGGGGGGTGGCTACACCTTC. This translates into CASSIPLGGGYTF.

A few counts support this clone. The V gene is TRBV19, the J gene TRBJ2-6; 7 nucleotides line up with TRBD2. After removal of 7 bases from V and 2 bases from J, the junction contained 8 bases not matched to a gene. Germline V CDR1 and CDR2: LNHDA, SQIVND (reference sequence). This CDR3 is 16 amino acids long. The CDR3 sequence: CASTPGRVTGANVLTF. The CDR3 DNA sequence: TGTGCCAGTACCCCGGGGAGGGTAACTGGGGCCAACGTCCTGACTTTC.

The V call is TRBV7-9, the J call TRBJ2-2, with unresolved D. The CDR3 has 12 amino acids. V lost 4 bases to trimming and J lost 3 bases, with 3 bases between them. The germline V gene has CDR1 SEHNR and CDR2 FQNEAQ (reference sequence). The CDR3 region is CASSSDTGELFF. The CDR3 bases are TGTGCCAGCAGCTCCGACACCGGGGAGCTGTTTTTT. Looking up the rest from reference TRBV7-9 and TRBJ2-2 gives the full variable domain: DTGVSQNPRHKITKRGQNVTFRCDPISEHNRLYWYRQTLGQGPEFLTYFQNEAQLEKSRLLSDRFSAERPKGSFSTLEIQRTEQGDSAMYLCASSSDTGELFFGEGSRLTVL.

The V call is TRBV9, the J call TRBJ1-6, with D perhaps matching TRBD1 (6 bases). This CDR3 is 15 amino acids long. V was cut by 0 bases and J by 10 bases, with 14 bases left in between. The germline V gene has CDR1 SGDLS and CDR2 YYNGEE. CDR3 region: CASSVGGLDRSPLHF. The CDR3, as DNA: TGTGCCAGCAGCGTAGGGGGGCTCGATAGATCACCCCTCCACTTT.

V and J are TRBV6-1 and TRBJ2-1; TRBD2 agrees at 7 bases. The germline V gene encodes CDR1 MNHNS and CDR2 SASEGT. The CDR3 loop spans 16 amino acids. J gave up 4 bases and V 0 bases, and 6 bases lay outside the gene matches. The CDR3 DNA follows: TGTGCCAGCAGTGAAGCGAGGCTAGCGGCATACAATGAGCAGTTCTTC. Protein: CASSEARLAAYNEQFF.

The rearrangement uses TRBV18 and TRBJ2-2; D uncertain. V was trimmed by 0 bases and J by 0 bases, leaving 8 bases between them. This CDR3 has 16 residues. From germline, CDR1 is KGHSH and CDR2 LQKENI. The CDR3: CASSPPFRTNTGELFF. The CDR3 DNA is TGTGCCAGCTCACCACCGTTCAGGACGAACACCGGGGAGCTGTTTTTT.

The chain carries TRBV5-4 and TRBJ1-1; D gene unclear. The V gene's germline CDR1 is SGHNT and CDR2 YYREEE (reference sequence). V was pared by 4 bases and J by 1 base, with 8 bases between. The CDR3 has 13 amino acids. In DNA form, the CDR3 reads TGTGCCAGCAGCCGAGAGTGGAACACTGAAGCTTTCTTT. Encoded protein: CASSREWNTEAFF.

V and J are TRBV5-1 and TRBJ2-2; 10 positions match TRBD2. V shed 4 bases and J 4 bases; nucleotides not matched to a gene: 19. Germline-derived CDR1 and CDR2 are SGHRS and YFSETQ. There are 20 residues in the CDR3. The CDR3 DNA reads TGCGCCAGCAGCCTAATGCCCAGCGGGGGGGCCTGGGCTATCACCGGGGAGCTGTTTTTT. Translated, it gives CASSLMPSGGAWAITGELFF.